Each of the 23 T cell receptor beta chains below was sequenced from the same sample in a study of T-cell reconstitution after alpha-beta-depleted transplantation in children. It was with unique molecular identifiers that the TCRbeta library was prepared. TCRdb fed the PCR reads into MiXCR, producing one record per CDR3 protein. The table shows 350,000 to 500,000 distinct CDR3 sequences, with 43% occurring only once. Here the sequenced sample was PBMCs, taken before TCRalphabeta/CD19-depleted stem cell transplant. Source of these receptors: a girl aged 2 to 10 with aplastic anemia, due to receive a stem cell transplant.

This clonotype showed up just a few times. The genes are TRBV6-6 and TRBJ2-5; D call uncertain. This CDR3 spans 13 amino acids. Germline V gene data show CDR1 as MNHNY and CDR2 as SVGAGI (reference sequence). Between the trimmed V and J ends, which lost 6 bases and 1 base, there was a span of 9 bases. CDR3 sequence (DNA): TGTGCCAGCAGCCCCAGGATCCAAGAGACCCAGTACTTC. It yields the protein CASSPRIQETQYF.

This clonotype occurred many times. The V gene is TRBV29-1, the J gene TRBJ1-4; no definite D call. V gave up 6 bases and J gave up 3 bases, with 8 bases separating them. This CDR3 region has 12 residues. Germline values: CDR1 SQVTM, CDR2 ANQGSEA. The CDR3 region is CSVQRSNEKLFF. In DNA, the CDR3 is TGCAGCGTACAGAGATCTAATGAAAAACTGTTTTTT.

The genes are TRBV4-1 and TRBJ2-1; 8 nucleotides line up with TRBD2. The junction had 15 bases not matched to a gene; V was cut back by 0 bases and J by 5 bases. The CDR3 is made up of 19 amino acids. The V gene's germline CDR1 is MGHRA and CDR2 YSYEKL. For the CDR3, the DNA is TGCGCCAGCAGCCAAGAGAGGCTAGCGGGTCCAAGGGGGGACAATGAGCAGTTCTTC. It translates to CASSQERLAGPRGDNEQFF.

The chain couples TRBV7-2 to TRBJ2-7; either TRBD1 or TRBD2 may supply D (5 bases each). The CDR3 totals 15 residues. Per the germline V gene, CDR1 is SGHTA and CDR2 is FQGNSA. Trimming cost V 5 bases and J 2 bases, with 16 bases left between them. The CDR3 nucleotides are TGTGCCAGCAGCCAAGGGACCTCTATTCCCTACGAGCAGTACTTC. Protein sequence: CASSQGTSIPYEQYF.

The CDR3 bases are TGTGCCAGCAGCCAAGCCTTTGGGCCGCTAGCCATCGAGCAGTACTTC. It encodes CASSQAFGPLAIEQYF. This chain links TRBV3-1 with TRBJ2-7, with D possibly being TRBD2 (5 bases). This CDR3 is built from 16 residues. CDR1 is LGHDT, CDR2 YNNKEL, per germline (reference sequence). With 1 base removed from V and 6 bases from J, the gap between germline ends came to 19 bases.

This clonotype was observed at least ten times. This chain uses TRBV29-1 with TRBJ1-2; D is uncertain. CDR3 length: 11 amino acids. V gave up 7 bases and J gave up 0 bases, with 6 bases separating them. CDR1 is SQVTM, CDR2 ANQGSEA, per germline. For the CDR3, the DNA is TGCAGCGCGGCGGCTAACTATGGCTACACCTTC. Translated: CSAAANYGYTF.

DNA of the CDR3: TGCAGTGTTGGGGCAGGGTGGAAGACTGAAGCTTTCTTT. This gives the protein CSVGAGWKTEAFF. V usage is TRBV20-1 and J usage is TRBJ1-1, with a tentative D call TRBD1 (5 bases). Trimming pared 7 bases from V and 5 bases from J, leaving 17 bases between. Germline V lookup: CDR1 DFQATT, CDR2 SNEGSKA (reference sequence). The CDR3 has 13 residues.

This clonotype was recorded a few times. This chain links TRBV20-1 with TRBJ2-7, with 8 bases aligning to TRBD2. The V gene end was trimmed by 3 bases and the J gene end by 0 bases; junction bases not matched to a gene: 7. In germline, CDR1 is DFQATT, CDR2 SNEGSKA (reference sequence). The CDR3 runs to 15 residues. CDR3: CSASGLAGGSYEQYF. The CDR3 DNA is TGCAGTGCTAGCGGGCTAGCGGGTGGCTCCTACGAGCAGTACTTC.

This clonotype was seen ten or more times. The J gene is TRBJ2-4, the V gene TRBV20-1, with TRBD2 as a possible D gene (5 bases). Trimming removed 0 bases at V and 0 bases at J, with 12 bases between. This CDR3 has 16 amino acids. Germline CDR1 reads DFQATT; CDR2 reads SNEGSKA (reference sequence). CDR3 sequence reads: CSAREWETLAKNIQYF. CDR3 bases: TGCAGTGCTAGAGAATGGGAGACCTTAGCCAAAAACATTCAGTACTTC.

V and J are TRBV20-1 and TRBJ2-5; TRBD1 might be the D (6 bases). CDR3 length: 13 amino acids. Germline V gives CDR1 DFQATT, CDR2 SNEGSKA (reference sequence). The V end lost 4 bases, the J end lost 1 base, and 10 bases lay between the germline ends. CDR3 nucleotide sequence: TGCAGTGCTACGAGGGGGTCCCAAGAGACCCAGTACTTC. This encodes CSATRGSQETQYF.

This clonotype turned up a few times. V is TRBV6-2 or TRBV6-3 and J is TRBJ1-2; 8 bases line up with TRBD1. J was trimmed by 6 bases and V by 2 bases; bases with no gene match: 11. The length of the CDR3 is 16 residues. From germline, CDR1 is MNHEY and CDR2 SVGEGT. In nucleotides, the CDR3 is TGTGCCAGCAGTTACGGCAGTGGCAGGGGGCGAGATGGCTACACCTTC. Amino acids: CASSYGSGRGRDGYTF.

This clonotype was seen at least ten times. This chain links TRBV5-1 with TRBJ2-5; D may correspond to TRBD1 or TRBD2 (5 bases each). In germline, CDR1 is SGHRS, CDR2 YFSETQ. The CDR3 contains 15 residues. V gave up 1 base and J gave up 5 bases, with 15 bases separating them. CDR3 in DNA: TGCGCCAGCAGCTTGAAGGGACGACTCCGGGAGACCCAGTACTTC. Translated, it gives CASSLKGRLRETQYF.

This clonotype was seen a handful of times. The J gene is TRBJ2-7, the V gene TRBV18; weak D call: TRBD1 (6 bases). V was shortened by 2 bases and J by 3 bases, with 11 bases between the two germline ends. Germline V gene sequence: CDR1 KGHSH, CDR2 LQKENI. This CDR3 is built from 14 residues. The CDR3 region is CASSPSEQGYEQYF. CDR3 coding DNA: TGTGCCAGCTCACCAAGCGAACAGGGCTACGAGCAGTACTTC.

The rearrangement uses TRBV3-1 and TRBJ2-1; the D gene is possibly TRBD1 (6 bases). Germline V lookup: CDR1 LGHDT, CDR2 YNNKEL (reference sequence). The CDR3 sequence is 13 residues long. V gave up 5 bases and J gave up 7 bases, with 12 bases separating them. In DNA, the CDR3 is TGTGCCAGCAGCGGTGGACAGACGAATGAGCAGTTCTTC. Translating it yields CASSGGQTNEQFF.

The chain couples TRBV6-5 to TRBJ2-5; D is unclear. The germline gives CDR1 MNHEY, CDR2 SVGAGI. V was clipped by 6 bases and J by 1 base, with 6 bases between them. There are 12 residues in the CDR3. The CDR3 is CASRGSQETQYF. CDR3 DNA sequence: TGTGCCAGCAGAGGTTCCCAAGAGACCCAGTACTTC.

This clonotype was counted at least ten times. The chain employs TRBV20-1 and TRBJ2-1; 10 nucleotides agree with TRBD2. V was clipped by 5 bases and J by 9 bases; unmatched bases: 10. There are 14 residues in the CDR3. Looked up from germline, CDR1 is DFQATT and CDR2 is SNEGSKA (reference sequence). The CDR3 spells CSADWPSGRVEQFF. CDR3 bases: TGCAGTGCTGACTGGCCTAGCGGGAGAGTTGAGCAGTTCTTC.

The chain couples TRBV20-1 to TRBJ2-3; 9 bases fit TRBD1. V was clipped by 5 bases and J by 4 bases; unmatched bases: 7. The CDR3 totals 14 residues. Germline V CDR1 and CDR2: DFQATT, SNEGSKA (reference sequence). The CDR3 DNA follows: TGCAGTGCTTTACCGGGACAGGGTGCAGATACGCAGTATTTT. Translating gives CSALPGQGADTQYF.

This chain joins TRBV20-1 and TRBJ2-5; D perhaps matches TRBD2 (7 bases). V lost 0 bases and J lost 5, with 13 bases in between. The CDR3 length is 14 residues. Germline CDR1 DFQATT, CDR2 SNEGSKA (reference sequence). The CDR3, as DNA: TGCAGTGCTAGAGATGGGGGGGGCGGGGAGACCCAGTACTTC. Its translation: CSARDGGGGETQYF.

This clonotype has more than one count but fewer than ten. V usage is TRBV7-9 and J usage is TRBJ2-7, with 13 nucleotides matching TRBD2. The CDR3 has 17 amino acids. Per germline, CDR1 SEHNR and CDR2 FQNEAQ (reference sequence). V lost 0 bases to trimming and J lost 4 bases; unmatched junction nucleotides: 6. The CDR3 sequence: CASSLAGLAGERYEQYF. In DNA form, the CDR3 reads TGTGCCAGCAGCTTAGCCGGACTAGCGGGAGAACGGTACGAGCAGTACTTC. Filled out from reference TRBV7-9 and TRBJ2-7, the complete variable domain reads DTGVSQNPRHKITKRGQNVTFRCDPISEHNRLYWYRQTLGQGPEFLTYFQNEAQLEKSRLLSDRFSAERPKGSFSTLEIQRTEQGDSAMYLCASSLAGLAGERYEQYFGPGTRLTVT.

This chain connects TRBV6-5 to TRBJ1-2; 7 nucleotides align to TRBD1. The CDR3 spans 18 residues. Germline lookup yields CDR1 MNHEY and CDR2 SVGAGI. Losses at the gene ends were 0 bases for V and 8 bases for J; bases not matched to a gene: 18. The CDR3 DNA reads TGTGCCAGCAGTTACTCGGAAGGGTGGCAGGGGGAAGTAGGAGGCTACACCTTC. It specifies CASSYSEGWQGEVGGYTF.

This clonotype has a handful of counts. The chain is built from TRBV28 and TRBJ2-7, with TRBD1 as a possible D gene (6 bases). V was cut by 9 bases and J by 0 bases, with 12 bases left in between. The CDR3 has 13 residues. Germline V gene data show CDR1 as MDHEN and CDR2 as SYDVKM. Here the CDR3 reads CASTGPSSYEQYF. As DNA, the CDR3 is TGTGCCAGTACAGGGCCAAGCTCCTACGAGCAGTACTTC.

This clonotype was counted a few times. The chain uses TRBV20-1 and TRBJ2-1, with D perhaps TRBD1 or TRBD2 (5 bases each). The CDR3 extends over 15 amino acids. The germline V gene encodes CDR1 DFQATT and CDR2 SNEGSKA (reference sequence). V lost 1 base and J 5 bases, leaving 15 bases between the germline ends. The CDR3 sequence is CSARGQGPANNEQFF. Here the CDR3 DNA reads TGCAGTGCTAGAGGTCAGGGACCGGCTAACAATGAGCAGTTCTTC.

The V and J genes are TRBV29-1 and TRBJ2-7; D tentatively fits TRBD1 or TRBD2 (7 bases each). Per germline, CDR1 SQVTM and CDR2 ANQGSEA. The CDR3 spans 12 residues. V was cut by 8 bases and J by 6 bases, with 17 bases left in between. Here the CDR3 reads CSTTGEGSEQYF. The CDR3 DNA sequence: TGCAGCACAACAGGGGAGGGTAGCGAGCAGTACTTC.